The T cell receptor (beta chain) under discussion was sequenced for a study of blood T cell repertoires in COVID-19. Across the whole study: Spain, Italy and the United States supplied samples that represented acute and convalescent COVID-19. From T cells, B-cell-depleted T cells, or PBMCs came the material, which was cDNA or gDNA.

Original handling: Nucleated cell counts were estimated from reference gene primer amplification. Here immunoSEQ multiplex PCR was the method, and the copy in TCRdb shows in-frame clones only, minus some. D and trimming were read from the DNA, whereas the V and J calls and clone size are those reported in that table. The repertoire consists of roughly 250,000 clones, with roughly four fifths occurring once and the leading ten covering roughly 12%. Trimming shortened V by 1 base and J by 0 bases, and 10 bases separated the two germline ends. CDR1 is SEHNR, CDR2 FQNEAQ, per germline (reference sequence). The CDR3 totals 16 residues.

This clonotype originated in a woman between 55 and 75 years old with active or convalescent COVID-19. Specimen: peripheral blood. This chain joins TRBV7-9 and TRBJ1-3, with D tentatively TRBD1 (6 bases). CDR3 in DNA: TGTGCCAGCAGCTTAGGGGACACCAACTCTGGAAACACCATATATTTT. It specifies CASSLGDTNSGNTIYF.